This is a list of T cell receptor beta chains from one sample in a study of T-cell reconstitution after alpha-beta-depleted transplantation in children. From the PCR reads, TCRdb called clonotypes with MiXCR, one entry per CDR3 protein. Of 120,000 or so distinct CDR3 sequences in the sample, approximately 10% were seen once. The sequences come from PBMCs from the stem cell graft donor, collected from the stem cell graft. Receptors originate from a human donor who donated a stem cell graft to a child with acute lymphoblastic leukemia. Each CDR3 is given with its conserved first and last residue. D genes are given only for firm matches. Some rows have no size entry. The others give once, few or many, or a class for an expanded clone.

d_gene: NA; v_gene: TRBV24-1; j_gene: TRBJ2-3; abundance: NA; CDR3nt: TGTGGGACCTGTGATTTACAGGACGGCACAGATACGCAGTATTTT; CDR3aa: CGTCDLQDGTDTQYF
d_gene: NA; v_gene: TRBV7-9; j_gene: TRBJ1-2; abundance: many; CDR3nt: TGTGCCAGCAATCCAGGCGGAGGGGACTATGGCTACACCTTC; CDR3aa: CASNPGGGDYGYTF
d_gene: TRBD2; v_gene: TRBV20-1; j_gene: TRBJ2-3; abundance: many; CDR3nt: TGCAGTGCTAGAGATCTAGCGGGAGGCACAGATACGCAGTATTTT; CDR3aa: CSARDLAGGTDTQYF
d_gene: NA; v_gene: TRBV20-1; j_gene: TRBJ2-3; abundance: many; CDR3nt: TGCAGTGCCCCAACTGGGGCAGCTAGCACAGATACGCAGTATTTT; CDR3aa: CSAPTGAASTDTQYF
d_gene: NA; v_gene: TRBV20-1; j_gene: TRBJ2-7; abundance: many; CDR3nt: TGCAGTGCTAGAGATGGAAGGAACTACGAGCAGTACTTC; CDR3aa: CSARDGRNYEQYF
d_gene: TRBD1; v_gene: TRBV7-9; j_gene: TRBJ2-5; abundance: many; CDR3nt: TGTGCCAGCAGCCTGACAGGGAACCAAGAGACCCAGTACTTC; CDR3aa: CASSLTGNQETQYF
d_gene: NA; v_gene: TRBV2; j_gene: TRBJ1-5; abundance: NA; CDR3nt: TGTGCCAGCAAAACACAGGGAAATAGCAATCAGCCCCAGCATTTT; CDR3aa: CASKTQGNSNQPQHF
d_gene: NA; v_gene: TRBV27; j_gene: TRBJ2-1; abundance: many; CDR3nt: TGTGCCAGCAGCTCCCCCTGGGGCGAGCAGTTCTTC; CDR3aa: CASSSPWGEQFF
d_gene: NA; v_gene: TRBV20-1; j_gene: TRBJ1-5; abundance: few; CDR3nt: TGCAGTGCTAGGACAGGAGCCCTTAGCAATCAGCCCCAGCATTTT; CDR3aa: CSARTGALSNQPQHF
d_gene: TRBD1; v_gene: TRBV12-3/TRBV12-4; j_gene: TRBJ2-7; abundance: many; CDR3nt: TGTGCCAGCAGCTACCGGGACAGGGAAAACGAGCAGTACTTC; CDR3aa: CASSYRDRENEQYF
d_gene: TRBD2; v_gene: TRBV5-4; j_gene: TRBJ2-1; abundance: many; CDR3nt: TGTGCCAGCAGCCTGGGACTAGCGGGGGGTAACGAGCAGTTCTTC; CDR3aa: CASSLGLAGGNEQFF
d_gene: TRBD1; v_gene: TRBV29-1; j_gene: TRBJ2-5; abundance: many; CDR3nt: TGCAGCGTTGGGATGACCGGACAGGGGGCTTCGGAGACCCAGTACTTC; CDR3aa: CSVGMTGQGASETQYF
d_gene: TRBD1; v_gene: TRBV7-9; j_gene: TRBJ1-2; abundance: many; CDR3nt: TGTGCCAACCAACCAGCAGGGGGCGAGGGAGGCTACACCTTC; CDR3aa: CANQPAGGEGGYTF
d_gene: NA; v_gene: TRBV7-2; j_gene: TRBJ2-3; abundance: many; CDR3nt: TGTGCCAGCGGACTGGGGCTAGCGTATGGGGCAGATACGCAGTATTTT; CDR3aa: CASGLGLAYGADTQYF
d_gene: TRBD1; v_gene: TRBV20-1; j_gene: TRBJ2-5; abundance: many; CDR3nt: TGCAGTGCTAGAGGACAGGGTCGGTTATTGTCGGAGACCCAGTACTTC; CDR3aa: CSARGQGRLLSETQYF
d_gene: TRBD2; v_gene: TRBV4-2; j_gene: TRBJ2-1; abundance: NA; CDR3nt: TGTGCCAGCAGCCAAGAAGTAGCGGGAGCAGCCAATGAGCAGTTCTTC; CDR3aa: CASSQEVAGAANEQFF
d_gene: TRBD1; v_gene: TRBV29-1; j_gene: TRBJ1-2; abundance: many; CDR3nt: TGCAGCGTTGAAGACTCCAGGACAGGTTTAAACTATGGCTACACCTTC; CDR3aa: CSVEDSRTGLNYGYTF
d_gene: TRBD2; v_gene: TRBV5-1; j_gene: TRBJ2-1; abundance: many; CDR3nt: TGCGCCAGCAGCCTGGGGGCGGGAGGGTACAATGAGCAGTTCTTC; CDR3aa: CASSLGAGGYNEQFF
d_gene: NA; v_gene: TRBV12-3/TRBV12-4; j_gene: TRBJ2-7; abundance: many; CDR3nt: TGTGCCAGCAGTTTACTGAAAAGAAACAGCGAGCAGTACTTC; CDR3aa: CASSLLKRNSEQYF
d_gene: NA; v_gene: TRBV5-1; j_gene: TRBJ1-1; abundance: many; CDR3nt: TGCGCCAGCAGCTTTGGCATAAATCAACTCACTGAAGCTTTCTTT; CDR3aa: CASSFGINQLTEAFF
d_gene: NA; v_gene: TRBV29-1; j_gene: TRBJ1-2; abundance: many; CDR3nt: TGCAGCGTTGGCGTGGCAGCGGACTATGGCTACACCTTC; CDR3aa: CSVGVAADYGYTF
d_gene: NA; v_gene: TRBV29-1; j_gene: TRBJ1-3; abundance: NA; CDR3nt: TGCAGCGTGGACTCCGGGGACCTCGTCTCTGGAAACACCATATATTTC; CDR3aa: CSVDSGDLVSGNTIYF
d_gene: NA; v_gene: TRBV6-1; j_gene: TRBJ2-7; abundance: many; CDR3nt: TGTGCCAGCGGTAGGGCTCGGGGGACCGAGCAGTACTTC; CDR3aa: CASGRARGTEQYF
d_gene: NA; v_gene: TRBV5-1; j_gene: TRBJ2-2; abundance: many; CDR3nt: TGCGCCAGCAGCTTAGTAATAGGCACCGGGGAGCTGTTTTTT; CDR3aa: CASSLVIGTGELFF
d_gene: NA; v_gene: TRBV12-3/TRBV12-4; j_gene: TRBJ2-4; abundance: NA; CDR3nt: TGTGCCAGCAGCCTAGGTTGGATTCAGTACTTC; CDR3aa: CASSLGWIQYF
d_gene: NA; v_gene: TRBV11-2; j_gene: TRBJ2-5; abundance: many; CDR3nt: TGTGCCAGCACCTCGCCCCCTTGGAGATCCCGCCAAGAGACCCAGTACTTC; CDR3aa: CASTSPPWRSRQETQYF
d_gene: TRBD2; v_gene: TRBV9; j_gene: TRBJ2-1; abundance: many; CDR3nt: TGTGCCAGCAGCGTATTGGTAGCGGGGGGTGAGCAGTTCTTC; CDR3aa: CASSVLVAGGEQFF
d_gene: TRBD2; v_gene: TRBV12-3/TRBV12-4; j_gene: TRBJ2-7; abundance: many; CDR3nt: TGTGCCAGCAGTTTGCGGGGGGCCTACGAGCAGTACTTC; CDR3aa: CASSLRGAYEQYF
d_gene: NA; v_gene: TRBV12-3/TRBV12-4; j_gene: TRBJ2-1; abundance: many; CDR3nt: TGTGCCAGCAGTTTGAATGGGGATGAGCAGTTCTTC; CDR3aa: CASSLNGDEQFF
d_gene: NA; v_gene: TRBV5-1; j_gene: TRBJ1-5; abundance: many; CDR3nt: TGCGCCAGCAGCTTGGGGGGGAGTCGCAATCAGCCCCAGCATTTT; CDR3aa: CASSLGGSRNQPQHF
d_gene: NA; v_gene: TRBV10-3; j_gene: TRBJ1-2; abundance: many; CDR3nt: TGTGCCATCAGTGAGTCGGCAGACAGCTATGGCTACACCTTC; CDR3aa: CAISESADSYGYTF
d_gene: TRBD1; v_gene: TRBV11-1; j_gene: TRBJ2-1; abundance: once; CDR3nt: TGTGCCAGCAGCCTCGGGACAGGGGGGCGGGGTGACAATGAGCAGTTCTTC; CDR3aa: CASSLGTGGRGDNEQFF
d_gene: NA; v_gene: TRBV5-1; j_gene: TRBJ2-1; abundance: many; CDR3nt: TGCGCCAGCAGCGCGGATAGGGGACTCAATGAGCAGTTCTTC; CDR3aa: CASSADRGLNEQFF
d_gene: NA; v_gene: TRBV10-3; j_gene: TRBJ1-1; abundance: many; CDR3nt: TGTGCCATCACTACGGGGAACACTGAAGCTTTCTTT; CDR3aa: CAITTGNTEAFF
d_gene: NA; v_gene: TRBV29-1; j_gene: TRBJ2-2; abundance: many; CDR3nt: TGCAGCGTTGAGGGGACCGTCGGTTTGAACACCGGGGAGCTGTTTTTT; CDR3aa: CSVEGTVGLNTGELFF
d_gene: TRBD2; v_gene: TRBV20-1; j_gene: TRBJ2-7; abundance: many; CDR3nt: TGCAGTGCGAGAGCGGGGGCCCTCTACGAGCAGTACTTC; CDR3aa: CSARAGALYEQYF
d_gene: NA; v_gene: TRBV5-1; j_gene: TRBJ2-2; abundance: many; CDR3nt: TGCGCTAGTAACTGGGGCGCACGGACCGGGGAGCTGTTTTTT; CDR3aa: CASNWGARTGELFF
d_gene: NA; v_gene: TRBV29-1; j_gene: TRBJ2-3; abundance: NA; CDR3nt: TGCAGCCACAGTGGGGCGTCGGGCACAGATACGCAGTATTTT; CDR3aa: CSHSGASGTDTQYF
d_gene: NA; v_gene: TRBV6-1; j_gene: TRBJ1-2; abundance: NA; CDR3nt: TGTGCCAGCAGTCCCGAGGGATCGGGTAACTATGGCTACACCTTC; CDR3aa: CASSPEGSGNYGYTF
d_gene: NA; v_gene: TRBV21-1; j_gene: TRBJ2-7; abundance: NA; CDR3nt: TGTGCCAGCAGCAAAGATGGAGGGACAACGAGCTCCTACGAGCAGTACTTC; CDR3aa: CASSKDGGTTSSYEQYF
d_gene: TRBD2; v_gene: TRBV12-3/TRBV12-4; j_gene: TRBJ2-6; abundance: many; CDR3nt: TGTGCCAGCAGTCCGAGACTAGCGGGGGGGCCGAGGGCCAACGTCCTGACTTTC; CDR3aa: CASSPRLAGGPRANVLTF
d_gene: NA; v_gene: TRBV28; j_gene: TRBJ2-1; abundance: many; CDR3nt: TGTGCCAGCATACGCGGGGTAAGAGGTGAGCAGTTCTTC; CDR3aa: CASIRGVRGEQFF
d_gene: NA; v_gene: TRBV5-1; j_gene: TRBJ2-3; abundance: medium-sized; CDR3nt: TGCGCCAGCAGCTTCGGACTTAAACGCGGCACAGATACGCAGTATTTT; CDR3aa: CASSFGLKRGTDTQYF
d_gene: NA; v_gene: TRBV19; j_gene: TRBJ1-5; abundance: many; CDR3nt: TGTGCCAGTAGTTCCCCGGGGATCAGGGGAGACAATCAGCCCCAGCATTTT; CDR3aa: CASSSPGIRGDNQPQHF
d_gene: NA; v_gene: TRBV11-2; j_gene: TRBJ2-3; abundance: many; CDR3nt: TGTGCCAGCAGCTTAGATCCGGGGGTCCCCACAGATACGCAGTATTTT; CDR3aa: CASSLDPGVPTDTQYF
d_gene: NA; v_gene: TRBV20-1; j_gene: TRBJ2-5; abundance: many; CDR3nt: TGCAGTGCTAGGAGTCCGGGGGACTGGGAGACCCAGTACTTC; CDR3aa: CSARSPGDWETQYF
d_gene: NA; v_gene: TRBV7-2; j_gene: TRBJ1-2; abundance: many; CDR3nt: TGTGCCAGCAGCGAACAGCTTAACTATGGCTACACCTTC; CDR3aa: CASSEQLNYGYTF
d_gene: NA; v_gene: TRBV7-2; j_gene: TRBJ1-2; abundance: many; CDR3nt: TGTGCCAGCAGCTCGGGGATTCGGACAGCGAACTATGGCTACACCTTC; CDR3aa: CASSSGIRTANYGYTF
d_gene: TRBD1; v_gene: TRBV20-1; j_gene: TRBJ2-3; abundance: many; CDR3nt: TGCAGTGCTAGAGATTCGACAGGGGGCACAGATACGCAGTATTTT; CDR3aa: CSARDSTGGTDTQYF
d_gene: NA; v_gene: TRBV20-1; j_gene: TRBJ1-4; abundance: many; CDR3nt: TGCAGTGCTAGAGGCCAGGAAAAACTGTTTTTT; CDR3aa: CSARGQEKLFF
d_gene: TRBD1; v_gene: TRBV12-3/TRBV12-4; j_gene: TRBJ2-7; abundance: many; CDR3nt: TGTGCCAGCAGTATGACAGGGGCGCGGGAAAGGAGCTACGAGCAGTACTTC; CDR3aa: CASSMTGARERSYEQYF
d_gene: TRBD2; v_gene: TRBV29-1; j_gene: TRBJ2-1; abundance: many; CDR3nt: TGCAGCTACGGGACTAGCGGATGGGATGAGCAGTTCTTC; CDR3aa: CSYGTSGWDEQFF
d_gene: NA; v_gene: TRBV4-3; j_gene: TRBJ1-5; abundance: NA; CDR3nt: TGCGCCAGCAGCCAAGATTGGAGGGGAGGGGAGCCCCAGCATTTT; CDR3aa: CASSQDWRGGEPQHF
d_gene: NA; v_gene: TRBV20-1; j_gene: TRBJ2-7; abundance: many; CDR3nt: TGCAGTGCTAGAGATAGGGGCCGCCTCTCCTACGAGCAGTACTTC; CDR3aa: CSARDRGRLSYEQYF
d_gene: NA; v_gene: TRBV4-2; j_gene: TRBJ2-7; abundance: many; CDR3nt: TGTGCCAGCAGCCAAGAGGTAGCGCAGCCCTCCTACGAGCAGTACTTC; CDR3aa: CASSQEVAQPSYEQYF
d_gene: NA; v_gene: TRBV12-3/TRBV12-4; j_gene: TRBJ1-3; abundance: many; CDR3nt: TGTGCCAGCAGTTTCCTCGGCAGGGCTGGAAACACCATATATTTT; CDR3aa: CASSFLGRAGNTIYF
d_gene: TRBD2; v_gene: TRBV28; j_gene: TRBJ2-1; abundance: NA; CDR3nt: TGTGCCAGCGGTTTCCCCGGGACTAGCGGCACCTACAATGAGCAGTTCTTC; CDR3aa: CASGFPGTSGTYNEQFF
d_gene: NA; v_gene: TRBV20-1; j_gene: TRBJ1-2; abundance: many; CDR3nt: TGCAGTGCGCGATTGGGGTCTGTCTATGGCTACACCTTC; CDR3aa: CSARLGSVYGYTF
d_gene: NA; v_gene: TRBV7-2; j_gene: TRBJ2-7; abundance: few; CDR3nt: TGTGCCAGCAGCTTAGCGGCGGGCAGGGGATCCTACGAGCAGTACTTC; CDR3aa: CASSLAAGRGSYEQYF